The rows below give T cell receptor beta chains drawn from one sample of a study of cytomegalovirus exposure and HLA in healthy donors. This table comes from immunoSEQ multiplex PCR, and its TCRdb copy is limited to in-frame clones, with some not included. The sample contains about 160,000 clones, roughly 86% of which appear only once. Material: PBMCs. These receptors were taken from a woman younger than 30 in good health and CMV-seropositive. Each CDR3 is given with its conserved first and last residue. D genes are given only for firm matches. The size of a clone is reported for some rows only, either as once, few or many, or as a class for expanded clones.

TRBV10-1,TRBJ2-7,TRBD2,NA,CASSSGGPSSYEQYF,TGCGCCAGCAGTAGCGGGGGACCCAGCTCCTACGAGCAGTACTTC
TRBV4-3,TRBJ1-1,NA,NA,CASSQVEGHLNTEAFF,TGCGCCAGCAGCCAAGTCGAGGGACACCTGAACACTGAAGCTTTCTTT
TRBV11-3,TRBJ2-1,TRBD2,NA,CASSPRTSGRIHEQFF,TGTGCCAGCAGCCCCCGGACTAGCGGGAGAATCCATGAGCAGTTCTTC
TRBV6-5,TRBJ1-2,TRBD1,NA,CASRAKTGGEEGYTF,TGTGCCAGCAGAGCCAAGACAGGGGGCGAGGAGGGCTACACCTTC
TRBV5-1,TRBJ2-1,NA,NA,CASSLTRETYNEQFF,TGCGCCAGCAGCTTAACTAGAGAAACCTACAATGAGCAGTTCTTC
TRBV7-2,TRBJ1-5,TRBD1,NA,CASSLTGTGNNQPQHF,TGTGCCAGCAGCCTAACCGGGACAGGGAACAATCAGCCCCAGCATTTT
TRBV9,TRBJ2-2,TRBD2,once,CASSVSGLAFTGELFF,TGTGCCAGCAGCGTAAGCGGACTAGCGTTTACCGGGGAGCTGTTTTTT
TRBV2,TRBJ1-2,NA,NA,CASSGSVGYGYTF,TGTGCCAGCAGTGGATCGGTTGGCTATGGCTACACCTTC
TRBV19,TRBJ2-1,NA,NA,CASSQNLNSYNEQFF,TGTGCCAGTAGCCAAAACTTGAACTCCTACAATGAGCAGTTCTTC
TRBV6-5,TRBJ1-2,NA,few,CASSYNSNYGYTF,TGTGCCAGCAGTTACAACTCTAACTATGGCTACACCTTC
TRBV27,TRBJ2-3,NA,NA,CASRDWDSSDTDTQYF,TGTGCCAGCAGAGACTGGGACTCATCAGACACAGATACGCAGTATTTT
TRBV2,TRBJ2-6,NA,NA,CASSGGANVLTF,TGTGCCAGCTCCGGGGGGGCCAACGTCCTGACTTTC
TRBV9,TRBJ2-2,TRBD2,NA,CASSVAAGGVLTGELFF,TGTGCCAGCAGCGTAGCCGCGGGAGGGGTCCTCACCGGGGAGCTGTTTTTT
TRBV7-2,TRBJ1-3,TRBD1,NA,CASSPQGDVRNTIYF,TGTGCCAGCAGCCCACAGGGGGATGTGAGAAACACCATATATTTT
TRBV6-5,TRBJ2-7,TRBD2,NA,CASRAGGDEQYF,TGTGCCAGCCGAGCGGGAGGGGACGAGCAGTACTTC
TRBV4-1,TRBJ1-1,NA,NA,CASSQDAGRNTEAFF,TGCGCCAGCAGCCAAGATGCAGGGCGGAACACTGAAGCTTTCTTT
TRBV4-1,TRBJ2-1,TRBD2,NA,CASSQGTSGNNEQFF,TGCGCCAGCAGCCAAGGGACTAGCGGAAACAATGAGCAGTTCTTC
TRBV7-7,TRBJ2-3,TRBD2,NA,CASSLGSGRGDTQYF,TGTGCTAGCAGCTTAGGTAGCGGGAGAGGAGATACGCAGTATTTT
TRBV10-1,TRBJ1-1,TRBD1,once,CASSEGTGEAFF,TGCGCCAGCAGTGAGGGGACAGGTGAAGCTTTCTTT
TRBV5-1,TRBJ2-2,TRBD1,NA,CASSLGDRANTGELFF,TGCGCCAGCAGCTTGGGAGACAGGGCGAACACCGGGGAGCTGTTTTTT
TRBV5-6,TRBJ1-1,TRBD1,NA,CASSKGQHTEAFF,TGTGCCAGCAGCAAGGGACAGCACACTGAAGCTTTCTTT
TRBV28,TRBJ2-7,NA,NA,CASSSSGYTSYEQYF,TGTGCCAGCAGTTCCTCGGGTTACACCTCCTACGAGCAGTACTTC